The rows below give T cell receptor beta chains drawn from one sample of a study of Graves' ophthalmopathy and Graves' hyperthyroidism. In TCRdb, the multiplex PCR reads were re-called with MiXCR into one record per CDR3 protein. The table lists hundreds of thousands of distinct CDR3 sequences, 22% of them singletons. The specimen sequenced was peripheral blood. The receptor source for this set is a young woman with stable Graves' hyperthyroidism. Some clones in this sample may be carry-over from other donors' samples. Both conserved end residues are part of each CDR3. A D gene is named only where the DNA matches it firmly. The size field is filled for only some rows; it gives once, few, many or a size class.

j_call | clone_size | d_call | cdr3_length | v_call | cdr3_aa | cdr3_nt
TRBJ2-7 | . | TRBD1 | 14 | TRBV6-1 | CASSLGTGNDEQYF | TGTGCCAGCAGCCTCGGGACAGGGAACGACGAGCAGTACTTC
TRBJ2-7 | . | TRBD2 | 14 | TRBV6-1 | CASGSGGFNYEQYF | TGTGCCAGCGGTAGCGGGGGATTTAATTACGAGCAGTACTTC
TRBJ1-5 | many | . | 14 | TRBV6-2/TRBV6-3 | CASSYIYSNQPQHF | TGTGCCAGCAGTTACATTTATAGCAATCAGCCCCAGCATTTT
TRBJ2-7 | many | TRBD1 | 14 | TRBV7-3 | CASSLEGTGYEQYF | TGTGCCAGCAGCTTAGAAGGGACAGGCTACGAGCAGTACTTC
TRBJ2-7 | few | TRBD1 | 16 | TRBV3-1 | CASSQRSRDRDYEQYF | TGTGCCAGCAGCCAAAGGTCCCGGGACAGGGACTACGAGCAGTACTTC
TRBJ2-5 | . | . | 11 | TRBV6-1 | CASKGVETQYF | TGTGCCAGCAAAGGGGTGGAGACCCAGTACTTC
TRBJ1-1 | many | TRBD1 | 15 | TRBV2 | CASSTLGTANTEAFF | TGTGCCAGCAGTACACTGGGGACAGCTAACACTGAAGCTTTCTTT
TRBJ1-5 | many | TRBD1 | 14 | TRBV2 | CASRSDRGNQPQHF | TGTGCCAGCAGGTCCGACAGGGGCAATCAGCCCCAGCATTTT
TRBJ2-7 | many | TRBD2 | 16 | TRBV20-1 | CSARAPSGGLSYEQYF | TGCAGTGCTAGAGCCCCTAGCGGGGGCCTCTCCTACGAGCAGTACTTC
TRBJ1-2 | many | . | 15 | TRBV19 | CASSTLTEYNYGYTF | TGTGCCAGTAGTACCCTGACGGAGTATAACTATGGCTACACCTTC
TRBJ2-5 | . | . | 12 | TRBV3-1 | CASSQDVGTQYF | TGTGCCAGCAGCCAGGACGTAGGGACCCAGTACTTC
TRBJ1-3 | many | TRBD1 | 16 | TRBV20-1 | CSARLPGTGSGNTIYF | TGCAGTGCTAGATTACCCGGGACAGGATCTGGAAACACCATATATTTT
TRBJ2-4 | . | TRBD2 | 16 | TRBV4-1 | CASSHPPSAGFDFQYF | TGCGCCAGCAGCCACCCTCCCTCAGCGGGATTCGACTTTCAGTACTTC
TRBJ1-1 | many | . | 11 | TRBV28 | CASSLWGEAFF | TGTGCCAGCAGTTTGTGGGGCGAAGCTTTCTTT
TRBJ1-2 | many | . | 13 | TRBV7-9 | CASSLGRTYGYTF | TGTGCCAGCAGCTTAGGCAGGACCTATGGCTACACCTTC
TRBJ1-5 | few | . | 14 | TRBV6-1 | CASSGDRSNQPQHF | TGTGCCAGCAGTGGCGACAGAAGCAATCAGCCCCAGCATTTT
TRBJ2-7 | . | TRBD1 | 14 | TRBV7-6 | CASSHEQGDYEQYF | TGTGCCAGCAGCCATGAACAGGGGGACTACGAGCAGTACTTC
TRBJ1-1 | . | TRBD1 | 13 | TRBV12-3/TRBV12-4 | CASSLGDRGQAFF | TGTGCCAGCAGTCTCGGGGACAGGGGCCAAGCTTTCTTT
TRBJ1-1 | many | . | 10 | TRBV12-3/TRBV12-4 | CALGGTEAFF | TGTGCTTTAGGGGGGACTGAAGCTTTCTTT
TRBJ2-7 | many | TRBD2 | 14 | TRBV29-1 | CSVESAGGPYEQYF | TGCAGCGTTGAATCGGCGGGGGGACCCTACGAGCAGTACTTC
TRBJ2-4 | many | . | 17 | TRBV6-5 | CASSYSLLGGGDNIQYF | TGTGCCAGCAGTTACTCCCTTCTCGGGGGAGGAGATAACATTCAGTACTTC
TRBJ2-5 | once | . | 14 | TRBV12-5 | CASGMGRLQETQYF | TGTGCTAGTGGTATGGGACGGCTCCAAGAGACCCAGTACTTC
TRBJ2-7 | few | . | 14 | TRBV30 | CAWSVLGGNYEQYF | TGTGCCTGGAGTGTACTTGGAGGCAACTACGAGCAGTACTTC
TRBJ1-6 | . | . | 15 | TRBV4-1 | CASSPPEGLPSPLHF | TGCGCCAGCAGCCCTCCTGAGGGCTTGCCCTCACCCCTCCACTTT
TRBJ1-1 | . | . | 14 | TRBV6-2/TRBV6-3 | CASSYFRGNTEAFF | TGTGCCAGCAGTTATTTTAGGGGGAACACTGAAGCTTTCTTT
TRBJ1-2 | many | TRBD1 | 16 | TRBV12-3/TRBV12-4 | CASRSLLQGASYGYTF | TGTGCCAGCAGGTCGTTACTACAGGGGGCAAGCTATGGCTACACCTTC
TRBJ2-2 | many | TRBD2 | 15 | TRBV6-2/TRBV6-3 | CASRLPVAGAGELFF | TGTGCCAGCAGACTCCCCGTAGCGGGAGCCGGGGAGCTGTTTTTT
TRBJ2-7 | . | . | 16 | TRBV4-3 | CASSQVGGTGLDEQYF | TGCGCCAGCAGCCAAGTCGGGGGCACAGGGTTGGACGAGCAGTACTTC
TRBJ2-5 | . | TRBD2 | 12 | TRBV20-1 | CSPSGRGETQYF | TGCAGTCCGAGCGGGAGGGGGGAGACCCAGTACTTC